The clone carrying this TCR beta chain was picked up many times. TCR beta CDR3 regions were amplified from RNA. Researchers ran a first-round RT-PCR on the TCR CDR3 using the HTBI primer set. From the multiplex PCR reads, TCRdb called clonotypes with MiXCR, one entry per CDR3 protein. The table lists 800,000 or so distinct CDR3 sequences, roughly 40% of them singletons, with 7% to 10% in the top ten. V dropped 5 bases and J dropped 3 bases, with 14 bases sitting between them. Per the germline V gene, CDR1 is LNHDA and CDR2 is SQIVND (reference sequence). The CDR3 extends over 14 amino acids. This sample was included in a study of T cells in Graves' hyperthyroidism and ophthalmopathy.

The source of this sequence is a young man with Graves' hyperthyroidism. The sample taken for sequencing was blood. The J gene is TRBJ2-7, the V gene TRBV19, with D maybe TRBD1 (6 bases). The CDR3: CASSPATDSYEQYF. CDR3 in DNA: TGTGCCAGTAGTCCCGCGACGGACAGCTACGAGCAGTACTTC.